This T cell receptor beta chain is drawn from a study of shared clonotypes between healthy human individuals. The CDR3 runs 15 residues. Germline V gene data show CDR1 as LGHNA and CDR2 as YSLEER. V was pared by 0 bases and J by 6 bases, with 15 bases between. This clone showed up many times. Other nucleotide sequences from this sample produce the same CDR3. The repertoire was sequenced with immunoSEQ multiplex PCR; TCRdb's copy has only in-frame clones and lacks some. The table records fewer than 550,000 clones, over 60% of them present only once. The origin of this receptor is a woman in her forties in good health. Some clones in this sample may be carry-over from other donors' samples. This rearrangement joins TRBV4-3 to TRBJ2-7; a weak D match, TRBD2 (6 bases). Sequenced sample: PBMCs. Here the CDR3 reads CASSQEIGSSGEQYF. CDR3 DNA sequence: TGCGCCAGCAGCCAAGAGATCGGGAGTTCCGGCGAGCAGTACTTC.